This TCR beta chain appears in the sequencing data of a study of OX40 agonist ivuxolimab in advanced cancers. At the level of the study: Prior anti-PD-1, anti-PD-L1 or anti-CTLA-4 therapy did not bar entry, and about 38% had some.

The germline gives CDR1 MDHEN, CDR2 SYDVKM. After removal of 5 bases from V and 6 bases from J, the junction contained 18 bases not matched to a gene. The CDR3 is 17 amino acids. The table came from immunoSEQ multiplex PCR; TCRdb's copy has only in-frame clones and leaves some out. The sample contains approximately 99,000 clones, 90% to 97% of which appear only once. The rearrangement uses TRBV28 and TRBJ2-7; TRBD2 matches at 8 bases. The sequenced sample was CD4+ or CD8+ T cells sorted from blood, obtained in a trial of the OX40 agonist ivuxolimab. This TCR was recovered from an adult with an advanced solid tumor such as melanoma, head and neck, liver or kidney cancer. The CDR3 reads CASSPRIAGRAGTEQYF. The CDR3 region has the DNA TGTGCCAGCAGTCCCAGAATAGCGGGGAGGGCCGGGACCGAGCAGTACTTC.